This passage covers 11 T cell receptor beta chains from one sample sequenced in a study of T cell responses to AZD1222 COVID-19 vaccine. Sequencing used immunoSEQ multiplex PCR; TCRdb keeps in-frame clones, though not all of them. The sample has approximately 180,000 clones; 85% to 90% are singletons. The source material was peripheral blood, sampled 28 days after the second dose of the MenACWY control vaccine. Every receptor here comes from an adult who received the MenACWY meningococcal vaccine as a control.

The rearrangement links TRBV28 to TRBJ1-1, with D perhaps TRBD1 (5 bases). V gave up 5 bases and J gave up 0 bases, with 13 bases separating them. CDR3 length equals 15 residues. Germline V gene sequence: CDR1 MDHEN, CDR2 SYDVKM. The CDR3 region has the DNA TGTGCCAGCAGTCTGAGAGGGACGGTGAACACTGAAGCTTTCTTT. It codes for CASSLRGTVNTEAFF.

The chain employs TRBV27 and TRBJ2-7; 14 bases match TRBD2. Germline V CDR1 and CDR2: MNHEY, SMNVEV (reference sequence). V shed 6 bases and J 3 bases; nucleotides not matched to a gene: 16. CDR3 length equals 19 residues. CDR3 protein: CASRKRSGTSGSGIYEQYF. CDR3 coding DNA: TGTGCCAGCAGAAAGAGATCCGGGACTAGCGGGAGTGGAATCTACGAGCAGTACTTC.

The chain is built from TRBV28 and TRBJ1-6; D is possibly TRBD1 (5 bases). Germline lookup yields CDR1 MDHEN and CDR2 SYDVKM. The CDR3 is 16 amino acids. V gave up 3 bases and J gave up 8 bases, with 17 bases separating them. The CDR3 DNA follows: TGTGCCAGCAGTTTTATTCGTGACGGGGGTTATTCACCCCTCCACTTT. Its protein product is CASSFIRDGGYSPLHF.

This chain joins TRBV28 and TRBJ2-7; no definite D call. Germline-derived CDR1 and CDR2 are MDHEN and SYDVKM. Trimming shortened V by 3 bases and J by 0 bases, and 9 bases separated the two germline ends. This CDR3 is built from 14 residues. The CDR3 DNA is TGTGCCAGCAGTTTTGGTCGCCACTCCTACGAGCAGTACTTC. Translation: CASSFGRHSYEQYF.

This chain joins TRBV10-3 and TRBJ2-7; D is possibly TRBD2 (6 bases). CDR3 size: 12 residues. V was trimmed by 3 bases and J by 4 bases, leaving 7 bases between them. Germline V gene sequence: CDR1 ENHRY, CDR2 SYGVKD. CDR3 residues: CAISDGRYEQYF. CDR3 nucleotides: TGTGCCATCAGTGACGGGAGATACGAGCAGTACTTC.

V usage is TRBV5-4 and J usage is TRBJ1-2; no clear D gene. Germline CDR1 reads SGHNT; CDR2 reads YYREEE (reference sequence). The V gene lost 4 bases and the J gene lost 4 bases, with 11 bases spanning the gap. The CDR3 has 13 residues. CDR3 amino acids: CASSPTGPYGYTF. As DNA, the CDR3 is TGTGCCAGCAGCCCCACTGGGCCCTATGGCTACACCTTC. The full variable domain, with the rest looked up from reference TRBV5-4 and TRBJ1-2, is ETGVTQSPTHLIKTRGQQVTLRCSSQSGHNTVSWYQQALGQGPQFIFQYYREEENGRGNFPPRFSGLQFPNYSSELNVNALELDDSALYLCASSPTGPYGYTFGSGTRLTVV.

V usage is TRBV15 and J usage is TRBJ2-3; 7 positions agree with TRBD1. Germline loops: CDR1 LNHNV, CDR2 YYDKDF (reference sequence). Trimming at V came to 3 bases and at J to 4 bases, leaving 10 bases not matched to a gene. The CDR3 is 16 amino acids. The chain's CDR3 is CATSRGLGGESDTQYF. CDR3 DNA sequence: TGTGCCACCAGCAGGGGTCTAGGGGGCGAGTCAGATACGCAGTATTTT.

V is TRBV7-6 and J is TRBJ2-7, with D uncertain. Trimming shortened V by 8 bases and J by 5 bases, and 19 bases separated the two germline ends. The CDR3 is 14 amino acids. The germline gives CDR1 SGHVS, CDR2 FNYEAQ. The DNA of the CDR3 is TGTGCCAGCTCCTTAGCCCCACGTGGGGACGAGCAGTACTTC. Its protein is CASSLAPRGDEQYF. Full variable domain (remainder filled in from reference TRBV7-6 and TRBJ2-7): GAGVSQSPRYKVTKRGQDVALRCDPISGHVSLYWYRQALGQGPEFLTYFNYEAQQDKSGLPNDRFSAERPEGSISTLTIQRTEQRDSAMYRCASSLAPRGDEQYFGPGTRLTVT.

The V gene is TRBV28, the J gene TRBJ1-1; weak D call: TRBD1 (5 bases). Deletions cut 6 bases from V and 5 bases from J, with 13 bases between. The CDR3 runs 13 residues. The germline CDR1 and CDR2 sequences are MDHEN and SYDVKM. DNA for the CDR3: TGTGCCAGCAGCCCCTTGGGGGGAACTGAAGCTTTCTTT. Protein sequence: CASSPLGGTEAFF.

The DNA of the CDR3 is TGTGCCAGCTCACCACTCCAGACAGACGGGGGCACTGAAGCTTTCTTT. The encoded protein is CASSPLQTDGGTEAFF. The chain couples TRBV18 to TRBJ1-1; a weak D match, TRBD1 (5 bases). V lost 1 base and J lost 4, with 16 bases in between. This CDR3 has 16 amino acids. The V gene's germline CDR1 is KGHSH and CDR2 LQKENI.

The chain's CDR3 is CASRPGQGKAEAFF. CDR3 DNA sequence: TGTGCCAGTAGGCCGGGACAGGGGAAGGCTGAAGCTTTCTTT. The V call is TRBV19, the J call TRBJ1-1; 10 positions agree with TRBD1. V lost 6 bases, J lost 6 bases, and 7 bases stayed unmatched. Germline V gene sequence: CDR1 LNHDA, CDR2 SQIVND (reference sequence). The CDR3 consists of 14 residues. Drawing the rest from reference TRBV19 and TRBJ1-1, the complete variable domain is DGGITQSPKYLFRKEGQNVTLSCEQNLNHDAMYWYRQDPGQGLRLIYYSQIVNDFQKGDIAEGYSVSREKKESFPLTVTSAQKNPTAFYLCASRPGQGKAEAFFGQGTRLTVV.